These 19 T cell receptor beta chains were sequenced from one sample in a study of CD8 T cells in Susac syndrome. Reverse transcription of about 0.45 to 1 ug RNA was performed with random hexamers. TCRdb recomputed calls from the immunoSEQ multiplex PCR reads with MiXCR, one row per CDR3 protein. Among about 250,000 distinct CDR3 sequences listed, around 93% were seen once. Sequenced sample: CD4+ T cells from PBMCs. Receptors originate from a human donor with multiple sclerosis.

The V gene is TRBV18, the J gene TRBJ1-2, with D unclear. Trimming took off 3 bases at V and 2 bases at J, with 19 bases between the two ends. Germline V gene data show CDR1 as KGHSH and CDR2 as LQKENI. This CDR3 is built from 17 residues. CDR3 sequence: CASSPKEGVGENYGYTF. The CDR3 DNA reads as TGTGCCAGCTCACCGAAGGAGGGCGTCGGGGAAAACTATGGCTACACCTTC.

The chain employs TRBV28 and TRBJ2-7; unclear D gene. V gave up 5 bases and J gave up 1 base, with 18 bases separating them. The CDR3 has 16 residues. From germline, CDR1 is MDHEN and CDR2 SYDVKM. The DNA of the CDR3 is TGTGCCAGCAGTCCTCTACTACCATACAGTTCCTACGAGCAGTACGTC. Protein sequence: CASSPLLPYSSYEQYV.

The chain recombines TRBV30 with TRBJ2-1, with D hard to call. CDR1 is GTSNPN, CDR2 SVGIG, per germline (reference sequence). Trimming stripped 1 base from V and 0 bases from J, with 10 bases between. The CDR3 loop spans 15 amino acids. CDR3 amino acids: CAWSEAPSSYNEQFF. The CDR3 region has the DNA TGTGCCTGGAGTGAGGCCCCAAGCTCCTACAATGAGCAGTTCTTC.

V is TRBV9 and J is TRBJ1-2; 8 nucleotides align to TRBD1. The germline V gene has CDR1 SGDLS and CDR2 YYNGEE. The CDR3 extends over 15 amino acids. The V and J ends lost 2 bases and 4 bases, in that order; junction bases with no gene match: 7. As DNA, the CDR3 is TGTGCCAGCAGCGTTAGTCTCCAGGGGGCCTATGGCTACACCTTC. Translated: CASSVSLQGAYGYTF.

The rearrangement joins TRBV27 to TRBJ2-2; 12 nucleotides agree with TRBD1. The CDR3 covers 15 residues. V lost 5 bases, J lost 7 bases, and 5 bases stayed unmatched. Germline values: CDR1 MNHEY, CDR2 SMNVEV (reference sequence). CDR3 nucleotide sequence: TGTGCCAGCAGTCGGGACAGGGGGCGCGTCGGGGAGCTGTTTTTT. Translated: CASSRDRGRVGELFF.

This clonotype appeared a single time. The chain joins TRBV20-1 to TRBJ2-7, with TRBD2 matching 13 bases. Germline V gene data show CDR1 as DFQATT and CDR2 as SNEGSKA (reference sequence). This CDR3 contains 14 residues. The V segment lost 8 bases and the J segment 2 bases; nucleotides outside the gene matches: 6. CDR3 in DNA: TGCAGTTCCGGACTAGCGGGGGTTACCTACGAGCAGTACTTC. Amino acids: CSSGLAGVTYEQYF.

DNA for the CDR3: TGTGCCAGCAGCCAACCCCCTACTGAAGCTTTCTTT. Translation gives CASSQPPTEAFF. V and J are TRBV3-1 and TRBJ1-1; D gene unclear. CDR3 length equals 12 residues. V lost 2 bases to trimming and J lost 5 bases, with 6 bases between them. Germline V lookup: CDR1 LGHDT, CDR2 YNNKEL (reference sequence).

The chain joins TRBV9 to TRBJ2-2; a possible D gene is TRBD2 (5 bases). Trimming shortened V by 0 bases and J by 4 bases, and 10 bases separated the two germline ends. The CDR3 runs 15 residues. The V gene's germline CDR1 is SGDLS and CDR2 YYNGEE. Written as DNA, the CDR3 is TGTGCCAGCAGCGTAGATGCGGGCTTCACCGGGGAGCTGTTTTTT. Its translation: CASSVDAGFTGELFF.

The chain is built from TRBV10-3 and TRBJ2-2; D is uncertain. The CDR3 consists of 16 residues. V was shortened by 0 bases and J by 2 bases, with 10 bases between the two germline ends. The germline V gene has CDR1 ENHRY and CDR2 SYGVKD. DNA of the CDR3: TGTGCCATCAGTGAGTCGACTCGTGGAAACACCGGGGAGCTGTTTTTT. This translates into CAISESTRGNTGELFF.

The chain employs TRBV14 and TRBJ1-1; D uncertain. The V and J ends lost 1 base and 3 bases respectively, with 6 bases between them. This CDR3 has 13 amino acids. Germline-derived CDR1 and CDR2 are SGHDN and FVKESK. CDR3 in DNA: TGTGCCAGCAGCCAAGCGAGGGACACTGAAGCTTTCTTT. Amino acid sequence: CASSQARDTEAFF.

The chain carries TRBV5-1 and TRBJ1-1, with D maybe TRBD1 (6 bases). CDR1 SGHRS and CDR2 YFSETQ come from the germline V gene. V was pared by 3 bases and J by 4 bases, with 13 bases between. The CDR3 length is 14 residues. CDR3 sequence (DNA): TGCGCCAGCAGCTCGGGGGGCGGTACCACTGAAGCTTTCTTT. Translated: CASSSGGGTTEAFF.

The J gene is TRBJ2-5, the V gene TRBV20-1, with TRBD2 matching 7 bases. Germline values: CDR1 DFQATT, CDR2 SNEGSKA (reference sequence). This CDR3 has 13 amino acids. V shed 5 bases, J shed 1 base, and the junction held 4 bases outside the gene matches. The CDR3 here is CSALPSGQETQYF. CDR3 DNA sequence: TGCAGTGCTCTTCCTAGCGGCCAAGAGACCCAGTACTTC.

The chain employs TRBV3-1 and TRBJ1-5; D is uncertain. V was trimmed by 0 bases and J by 5 bases, leaving 8 bases between them. The CDR3 sequence is 14 residues long. CDR1 and CDR2 from the germline V gene are LGHDT and YNNKEL (reference sequence). CDR3: CASSQDVGYQPQHF. The CDR3 DNA is TGTGCCAGCAGCCAAGATGTGGGTTATCAGCCCCAGCATTTT.

This clonotype was observed a handful of times. The rearrangement links TRBV3-1 to TRBJ1-1; a possible D gene is TRBD1 (6 bases). Germline V gene sequence: CDR1 LGHDT, CDR2 YNNKEL (reference sequence). V was pared by 3 bases and J by 1 base, with 9 bases between. This CDR3 comprises 14 residues. Here the CDR3 DNA reads TGTGCCAGCAGCCAGGGGGCTGGGAACACTGAAGCTTTCTTT. Its protein is CASSQGAGNTEAFF.

This sequence joins TRBV29-1 and TRBJ1-1; 9 bases match TRBD1. Unmatched junction bases numbered 8, after V lost 1 base and J lost 5 bases. The germline V gene has CDR1 SQVTM and CDR2 ANQGSEA. This CDR3 comprises 15 residues. This chain's CDR3 is CSVEGTDRGPTEAFF. Here the CDR3 DNA reads TGCAGCGTTGAAGGGACGGACAGGGGACCTACTGAAGCTTTCTTT.

The chain is built from TRBV2 and TRBJ1-2, with D possibly being TRBD1 (6 bases). The CDR3 is made up of 14 amino acids. Germline CDR1 SNHLY, CDR2 FYNNEI. Trimming stripped 5 bases from V and 10 bases from J, with 20 bases between. The CDR3 protein is CASSIDRIGSFYTF. The CDR3 coding sequence is TGTGCCAGCAGTATAGACAGGATCGGATCGTTCTACACCTTC.

In this sample, this clonotype turned up once. The chain carries TRBV24-1 and TRBJ1-3; D gene unclear. The CDR3 has 16 residues. Germline loops: CDR1 KGHDR, CDR2 SFDVKD. The ends were cut back, 2 bases at V and 5 bases at J, with 15 bases in the middle. The chain's CDR3 is CATSDSSGRDRNTIYF. CDR3 coding DNA: TGTGCCACCAGTGATTCAAGTGGCCGGGATCGAAACACCATATATTTT.

This chain links TRBV27 with TRBJ2-6, with D perhaps matching TRBD1 or TRBD2 (6 bases each). The CDR3 loop spans 17 amino acids. V gave up 3 bases and J gave up 1 base, with 13 bases separating them. Germline CDR1 MNHEY, CDR2 SMNVEV (reference sequence). The CDR3 region is CASSLSTGGSGANVLTF. CDR3 sequence (DNA): TGTGCCAGCAGTTTGTCGACAGGAGGGTCTGGGGCCAACGTCCTGACTTTC.

V and J are TRBV29-1 and TRBJ2-1; 7 positions agree with TRBD2. Germline CDR1 SQVTM, CDR2 ANQGSEA. The CDR3 has 12 residues. V lost 7 bases to trimming and J lost 7 bases; unmatched junction nucleotides: 7. The CDR3 is CSAAKGGNEQFF. The CDR3 coding sequence is TGCAGCGCTGCCAAGGGAGGGAATGAGCAGTTCTTC.